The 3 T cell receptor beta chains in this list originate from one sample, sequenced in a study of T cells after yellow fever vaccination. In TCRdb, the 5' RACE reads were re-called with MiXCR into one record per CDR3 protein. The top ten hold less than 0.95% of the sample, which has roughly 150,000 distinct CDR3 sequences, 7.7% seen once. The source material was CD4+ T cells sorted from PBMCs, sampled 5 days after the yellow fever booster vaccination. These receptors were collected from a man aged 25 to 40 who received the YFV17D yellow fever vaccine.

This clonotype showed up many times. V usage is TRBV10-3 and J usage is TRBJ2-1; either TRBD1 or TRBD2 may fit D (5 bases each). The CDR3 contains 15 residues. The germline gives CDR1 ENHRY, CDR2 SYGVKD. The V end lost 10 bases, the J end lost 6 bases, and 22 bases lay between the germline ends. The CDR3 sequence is CATRTAGTSPNEQFF. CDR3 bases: TGTGCCACCAGAACGGCCGGGACCTCGCCCAATGAGCAGTTCTTC.

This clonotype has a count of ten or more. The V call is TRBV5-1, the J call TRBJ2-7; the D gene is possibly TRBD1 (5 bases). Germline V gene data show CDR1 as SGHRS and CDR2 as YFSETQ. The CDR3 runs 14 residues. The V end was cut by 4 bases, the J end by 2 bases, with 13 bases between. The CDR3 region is CASSGDSGTYEQYF. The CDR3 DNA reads TGCGCCAGCAGCGGTGACAGTGGCACCTACGAGCAGTACTTC. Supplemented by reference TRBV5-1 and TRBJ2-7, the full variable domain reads KAGVTQTPRYLIKTRGQQVTLSCSPISGHRSVSWYQQTPGQGLQFLFEYFSETQRNKGNFPGRFSGRQFSNSRSEMNVSTLELGDSALYLCASSGDSGTYEQYFGPGTRLTVT.

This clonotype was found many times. CDR3 sequence (DNA): TGTGCCAGCAGACGACTAGCGGGAGGGTATGAGCAGTTCTTC. Protein product: CASRRLAGGYEQFF. V usage is TRBV7-9 and J usage is TRBJ2-1, with 14 nucleotides matching TRBD2. The CDR3 consists of 14 residues. V was clipped by 6 bases and J by 8 bases; unmatched bases: 3. Germline assignment: CDR1 SEHNR and CDR2 FQNEAQ (reference sequence).